Each of the 5 T cell receptor beta chains below was sequenced from the same sample in a study of blood T cell repertoires in COVID-19. Profiled with immunoSEQ multiplex PCR; TCRdb holds only in-frame clones, not every one. Of some 120,000 clones in the sample, 86% were seen once. Sequencing used peripheral blood. The receptors originated from a human donor in a cohort sampled during active COVID-19.

The chain links TRBV24-1 to TRBJ2-3; 9 positions agree with TRBD1. CDR1 and CDR2 from the germline V gene are KGHDR and SFDVKD. The ends lost 9 bases at V and 4 bases at J; junction bases unmatched: 7. CDR3 size: 14 residues. CDR3 protein: CATAGTGSPDTQYF. CDR3 nucleotide sequence: TGTGCCACCGCCGGGACAGGGAGCCCAGATACGCAGTATTTT.

This chain joins TRBV27 and TRBJ2-7; tentative D call: TRBD1 (5 bases). The CDR3 consists of 13 residues. Germline V lookup: CDR1 MNHEY, CDR2 SMNVEV (reference sequence). Trimming took 3 bases from V and 12 from J, leaving 18 bases between them. The DNA of the CDR3 is TGTGCCAGCAGTTTGGGTCTTGGGGCCCCCTCGTACTTC. Amino acids: CASSLGLGAPSYF.

The chain couples TRBV6-6 to TRBJ1-4; tentative D call: TRBD1 (5 bases). This CDR3 contains 15 residues. With 6 bases removed from V and 4 bases from J, the gap between germline ends came to 15 bases. The germline V gene has CDR1 MNHNY and CDR2 SVGAGI (reference sequence). The CDR3 region is CASRPLDSSNEKLFF. CDR3 DNA sequence: TGTGCCAGCAGGCCCCTAGACAGTAGTAATGAAAAACTGTTTTTT.

The rearrangement links TRBV30 to TRBJ2-7; D is possibly TRBD2 (6 bases). The CDR3 is 12 residues long. The ends were cut back, 5 bases at V and 2 bases at J, with 10 bases in the middle. The germline gives CDR1 GTSNPN, CDR2 SVGIG (reference sequence). The CDR3 loop reads CAWAGSPYEQYF. The CDR3 region has the DNA TGTGCCTGGGCGGGAAGTCCCTACGAGCAGTACTTC.

This clone was counted a single time. The chain joins TRBV6-5 to TRBJ1-5, with D maybe TRBD1 (5 bases). Trimming shortened V by 2 bases and J by 7 bases, and 15 bases separated the two germline ends. This CDR3 has 15 amino acids. The germline V gene has CDR1 MNHEY and CDR2 SVGAGI. CDR3 sequence reads: CASSYDGGQGQPQHF. In nucleotides, the CDR3 is TGTGCCAGCAGTTACGACGGTGGCCAGGGCCAGCCCCAGCATTTT.